This TCR beta chain comes out of a study of blood T cell repertoires in COVID-19. Study in general: Researchers got acute and convalescent COVID-19 samples from the United States, Italy and Spain. The analysed material was cDNA or gDNA that came from T cells, B-cell-depleted T cells, or PBMCs.

Looked up from germline, CDR1 is MNHEY and CDR2 is SVGAGI. This CDR3 spans 14 amino acids. The V segment lost 5 bases and the J segment 2 bases; nucleotides outside the gene matches: 5. As originally analysed: Nucleated cell counts were estimated from reference gene primer amplification. Profiled with immunoSEQ multiplex PCR; TCRdb holds only in-frame clones, not every one. D and trimming come from the DNA, and the V and J calls and clone size come from that table. This sample has hundreds of thousands of clones, with roughly 80% found just once. The chain joins TRBV6-5 to TRBJ1-2; 7 nucleotides agree with TRBD1. The receptor was derived from a woman aged 80 or older with COVID-19, enrolled during active disease. Sequenced input: peripheral blood. The CDR3 reads CASSTPGQNYGYTF. The CDR3 DNA reads TGTGCCAGCAGTACCCCGGGACAGAACTATGGCTACACCTTC.